What follows describes a single T cell receptor beta chain. This clonotype was counted at least ten times. The clone's antigen remains unknown. The sample holds no much larger clone one base away, and base qualities are not on file. The entry originates in a study of human T cells and chemical hapten exposure (dated by TCRdb to the early 2020s). Looking at the study overall: For sensitization, 2% DPC in acetone was applied to a 2 cm by 2 cm area of upper inner arm skin. Alopecia areata with under or over 50% scalp involvement, alopecia totalis and alopecia universalis were represented in the patient cohort, which was mostly female. Patch testing was performed on the upper back with Finn chambers containing 0.01% DPC, and the patch tests were scored after 6 days according to International Contact Dermatitis Research Group standards. Twenty-nine alopecia patients gave blood for TCR sequencing at one to four time points (pre-sensitization, 2, 6 and 24 weeks). The study tracked peripheral blood TCR repertoire changes in vivo during primary and secondary sensitization to the hapten diphenylcyclopropenone (DPC) in alopecia patients. Blood was sampled from patients pre-sensitization (week 0) and at 2, 6 and about 24 weeks after DPC sensitization. Throughout the roughly 23-week study period, patients were also given weekly therapeutic DPC doses on the scalp. Libraries were pooled for sequencing, and per-sample TCR yields varied mainly because of small differences in library volumes within the pool.

What the research found in general, with its limitations: After repeated subsampling, changes were observed in the strength of the expansion versus patch-test correlation and in the threshold at which the correlation became significant. The number of PT1 expanded TCRs positively correlated with patch test score, significant at thresholds 8, 16 and 32 but not 4. Because all patients had alopecia, a presumed autoimmune disease, the immune response of the patients might differ from that of healthy individuals. The number of TCRs above 1 in 1000 frequency did not change with DPC sensitization; there was no evidence of global repertoire structure alterations. Expanded TCRs formed significantly more large CDR3 similarity clusters than pre-sensitization or healthy control sets, consistent with antigen-driven responses.

What the time point label conveys for this sample: patch test 2, 6 weeks after DPC sensitization. The sample's treatment or condition, from its label and the paper: therapeutic diphenylcyclopropenone sensitization with weekly scalp DPC. At every patch-test visit, the blood draw took place before the patch test was put on. Patients were considered eligible if aged 18 to 70, diagnosed with alopecia and deemed suitable for DPC therapy, and patients were excluded if pregnant. Total RNA was extracted from unfractionated whole blood that had been collected in Tempus Blood RNA tubes. The method behind the library was RACE. Sequencing relied on a NextSeq 500. During library preparation, unique molecular identifiers were attached to individual cDNA molecules so that TCRs could be counted in a quantitative, reproducible way. Each blood RNA sample was used to sequence both TCR alpha and TCR beta chains. As for how the authors treated the data: Samples had a median of about 96,000 TCRs, with a range from about 23,224 to 750,000. V, J and CDR3 annotation of the TCR reads was performed with the Decombinator software suite. For PS versus PT1 abundance plots, all samples were subsampled to the same number of TCRs (28,000). Expanded TCRs were defined as absent before sensitization and observed at least eight times at the 2-week time point. Using fastp at Q25 and MiXCR, TCRdb reprocessed the public reads and kept productive beta chains. A single entry per CDR3 protein holds the most common genes and DNA from its merged rows. These V and J calls originate from TCRdb's pipeline instead of the authors' own analysis. Counted in this sample were about 80,000 distinct CDR3 sequences; about 9.4% of them appeared once. 2.5% of the sample is held by the ten biggest clonotypes.

The sequence derives from a woman aged 30 to 39 with alopecia areata. Some clones in this sample may be carry-over from other donors' samples. This specimen consisted of whole blood, obtained in connection with sensitization to the hapten diphenylcyclopropenone (DPC).

Read as DNA, the sequence is TGCGCCAGCAGCTTAGACCCCGCAGGCAGGGGCAATCAGCCCCAGCATTTT. This yields the protein CASSLDPAGRGNQPQHF. The chain uses TRBV5-1 and TRBJ1-5; the D region possibly corresponds to TRBD1 (5 bases align). The germline V gene encodes CDR1 SGHRS and CDR2 YFSETQ. From the cysteine up to the phenylalanine, the CDR3 has a length of 17 residues. Only the CDR3 portion is preserved as DNA: 51 bases, with reading frame beginning at the first base. V and J are truncated by 2 bases and 2 bases respectively, leaving an intervening sequence of 17 bases. The CDR3 plus the reference TRBV5-1 and TRBJ1-5 genes for the other parts give the full variable domain: KAGVTQTPRYLIKTRGQQVTLSCSPISGHRSVSWYQQTPGQGLQFLFEYFSETQRNKGNFPGRFSGRQFSNSRSEMNVSTLELGDSALYLCASSLDPAGRGNQPQHFGDGTRLSIL.